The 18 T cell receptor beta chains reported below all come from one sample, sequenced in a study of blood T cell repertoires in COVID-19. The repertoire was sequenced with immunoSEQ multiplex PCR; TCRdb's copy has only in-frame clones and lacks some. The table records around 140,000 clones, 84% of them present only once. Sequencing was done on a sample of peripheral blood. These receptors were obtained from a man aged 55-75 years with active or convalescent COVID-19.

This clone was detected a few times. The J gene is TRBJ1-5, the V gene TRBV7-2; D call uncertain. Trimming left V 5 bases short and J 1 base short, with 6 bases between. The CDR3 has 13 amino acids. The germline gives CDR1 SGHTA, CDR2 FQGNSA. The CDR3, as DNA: TGTGCCAGCAGCGCCTACAGCAATCAGCCCCAGCATTTT. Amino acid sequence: CASSAYSNQPQHF.

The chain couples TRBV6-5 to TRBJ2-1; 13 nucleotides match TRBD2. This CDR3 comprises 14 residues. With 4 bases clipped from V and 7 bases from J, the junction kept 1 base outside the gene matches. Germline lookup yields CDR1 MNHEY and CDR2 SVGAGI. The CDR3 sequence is CASSLGLAGNEQFF. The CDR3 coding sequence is TGTGCCAGCAGTTTGGGACTAGCGGGAAATGAGCAGTTCTTC.

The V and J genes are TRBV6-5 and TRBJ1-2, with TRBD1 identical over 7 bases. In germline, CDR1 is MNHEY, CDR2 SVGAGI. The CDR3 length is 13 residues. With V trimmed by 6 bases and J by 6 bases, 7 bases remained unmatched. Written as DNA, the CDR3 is TGTGCCAGCAGGATGACAGGGAATAATGGCTACACCTTC. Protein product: CASRMTGNNGYTF.

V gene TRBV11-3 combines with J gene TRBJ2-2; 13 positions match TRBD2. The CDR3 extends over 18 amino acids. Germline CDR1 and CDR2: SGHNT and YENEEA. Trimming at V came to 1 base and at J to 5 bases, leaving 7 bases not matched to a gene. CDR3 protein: CASSLGALAGGATGELFF. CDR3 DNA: TGTGCCAGCAGCTTAGGGGCACTAGCGGGAGGGGCAACCGGGGAGCTGTTTTTT.

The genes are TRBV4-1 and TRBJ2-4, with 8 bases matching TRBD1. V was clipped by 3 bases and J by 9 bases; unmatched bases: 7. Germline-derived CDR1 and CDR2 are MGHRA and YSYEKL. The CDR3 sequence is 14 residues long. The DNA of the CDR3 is TGCGCCAGCAGCCAGTCGGACAGGGTTTTCATTCAGTACTTC. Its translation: CASSQSDRVFIQYF.

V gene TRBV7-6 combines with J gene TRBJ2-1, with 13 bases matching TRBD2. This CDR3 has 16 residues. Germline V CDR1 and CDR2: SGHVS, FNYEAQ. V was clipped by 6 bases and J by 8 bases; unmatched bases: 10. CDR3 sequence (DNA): TGTGCCAGCAGTCCACCCGGGACTAGCGGGGATTATGAGCAGTTCTTC. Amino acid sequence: CASSPPGTSGDYEQFF.

In DNA, the CDR3 is TGCGCCAGCAGCTTGTCCGCGGGGGGGCCGAACAATGAGCAGTTCTTC. Translated: CASSLSAGGPNNEQFF. The J gene is TRBJ2-1, the V gene TRBV5-1; TRBD2 matches at 9 bases. This CDR3 has 16 amino acids. Per germline, CDR1 SGHRS and CDR2 YFSETQ. Trimming at V came to 1 base and at J to 5 bases, leaving 7 bases not matched to a gene.

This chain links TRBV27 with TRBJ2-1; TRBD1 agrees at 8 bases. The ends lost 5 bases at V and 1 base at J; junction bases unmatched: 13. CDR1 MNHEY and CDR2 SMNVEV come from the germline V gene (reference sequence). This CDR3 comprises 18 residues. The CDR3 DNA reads TGTGCCAGCAGTACAGGGGGTTTTGGCGGTACGTCCTACAATGAGCAGTTCTTC. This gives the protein CASSTGGFGGTSYNEQFF.

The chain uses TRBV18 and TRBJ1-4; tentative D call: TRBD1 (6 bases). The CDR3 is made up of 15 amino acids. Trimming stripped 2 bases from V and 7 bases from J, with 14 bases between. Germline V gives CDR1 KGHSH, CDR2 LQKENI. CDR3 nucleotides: TGTGCCAGCTCACCAGGTTTGGGGGGGCCTGAAAAACTGTTTTTT. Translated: CASSPGLGGPEKLFF.

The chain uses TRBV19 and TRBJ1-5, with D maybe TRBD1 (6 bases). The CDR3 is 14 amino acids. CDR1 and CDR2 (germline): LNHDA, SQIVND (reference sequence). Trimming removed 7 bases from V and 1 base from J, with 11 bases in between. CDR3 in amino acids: CASNPGVSNQPQHF. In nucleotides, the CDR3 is TGTGCCAGTAACCCAGGGGTAAGCAATCAGCCCCAGCATTTT.

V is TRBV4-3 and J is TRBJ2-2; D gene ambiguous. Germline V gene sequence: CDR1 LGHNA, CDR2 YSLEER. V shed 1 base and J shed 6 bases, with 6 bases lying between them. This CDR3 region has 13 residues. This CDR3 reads CASSQAFSGELFF. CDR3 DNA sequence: TGCGCCAGCAGCCAAGCTTTCTCCGGGGAGCTGTTTTTT.

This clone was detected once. CDR3 protein: CAWSVRVSGIAGNEQFF. The CDR3 DNA sequence: TGTGCCTGGAGTGTACGAGTTAGCGGGATAGCGGGGAATGAGCAGTTCTTC. The chain carries TRBV30 and TRBJ2-1; 8 nucleotides match TRBD2. The CDR3 runs 17 residues. V was pared by 0 bases and J by 7 bases, with 14 bases of the junction left unmatched. Germline CDR1 is GTSNPN and CDR2 is SVGIG (reference sequence).

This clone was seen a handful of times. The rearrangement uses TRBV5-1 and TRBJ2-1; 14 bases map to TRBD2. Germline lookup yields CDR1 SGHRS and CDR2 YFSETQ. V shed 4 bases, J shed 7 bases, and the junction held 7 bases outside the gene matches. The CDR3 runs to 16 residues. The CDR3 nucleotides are TGCGCCAGCAGCCGGGGGACTAGCGGGAGTGGGAATGAGCAGTTCTTC. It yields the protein CASSRGTSGSGNEQFF.

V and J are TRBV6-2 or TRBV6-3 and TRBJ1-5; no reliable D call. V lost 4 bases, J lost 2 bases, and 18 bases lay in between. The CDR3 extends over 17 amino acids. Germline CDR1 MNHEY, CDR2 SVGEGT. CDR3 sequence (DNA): TGTGCCAGCAGTTTAAGGGAACCTGGAGGAGGCAATCAGCCCCAGCATTTT. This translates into CASSLREPGGGNQPQHF.

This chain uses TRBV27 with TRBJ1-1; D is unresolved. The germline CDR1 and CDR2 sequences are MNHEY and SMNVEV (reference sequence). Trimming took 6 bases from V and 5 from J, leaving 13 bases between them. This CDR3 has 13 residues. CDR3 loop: CASRRKAGTEAFF. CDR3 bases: TGTGCCAGCAGGCGGAAAGCGGGGACTGAAGCTTTCTTT.

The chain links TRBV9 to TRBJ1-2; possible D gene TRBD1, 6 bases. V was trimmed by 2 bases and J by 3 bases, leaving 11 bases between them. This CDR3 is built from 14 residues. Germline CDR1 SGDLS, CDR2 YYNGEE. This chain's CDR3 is CASSVMGADYGYTF. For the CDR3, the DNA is TGTGCCAGCAGCGTTATGGGGGCGGACTATGGCTACACCTTC.

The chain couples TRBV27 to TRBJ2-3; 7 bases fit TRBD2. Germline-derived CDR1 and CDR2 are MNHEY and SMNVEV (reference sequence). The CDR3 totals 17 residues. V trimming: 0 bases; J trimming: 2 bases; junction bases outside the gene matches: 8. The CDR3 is CASSLSLRGGYTDTQYF. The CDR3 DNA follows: TGTGCCAGCAGTTTATCCCTAAGGGGAGGGTACACAGATACGCAGTATTTT.

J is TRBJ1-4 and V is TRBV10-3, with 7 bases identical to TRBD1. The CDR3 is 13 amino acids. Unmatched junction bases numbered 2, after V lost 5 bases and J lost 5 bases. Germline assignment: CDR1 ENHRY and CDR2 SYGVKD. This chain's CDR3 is CAISNRGNEKLFF. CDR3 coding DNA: TGTGCCATCAGTAACAGGGGAAATGAAAAACTGTTTTTT.